These 25 T cell receptor beta chains originate from one sample sequenced in a study of T cell repertoires in cytomegalovirus infection. Their antigens remain unidentified. Each CDR3 protein gets one entry after TCRdb re-called the reads with MiXCR. Among 450,000 to 600,000 distinct CDR3 sequences listed, 33% were seen once. The sample in question was cultured PBMCs, obtained from culture after CMV antigen stimulation. The receptor source for this set is a human donor in good health (CMV status not recorded). Some clones in this sample may be carry-over from other donors' samples.

This clonotype was counted many times. This sequence joins TRBV6-1 and TRBJ2-3; D call uncertain. The CDR3 loop spans 13 amino acids. Germline CDR1 reads MNHNS; CDR2 reads SASEGT. Trimming pared 6 bases from V and 5 bases from J, leaving 12 bases between. The CDR3: CASRRTGGDTQYF. CDR3 coding DNA: TGTGCCAGCAGAAGAACGGGTGGAGATACGCAGTATTTT.

The rearrangement uses TRBV30 and TRBJ1-2; D unresolved. From germline, CDR1 is GTSNPN and CDR2 SVGIG (reference sequence). This CDR3 region has 15 residues. Trimming left V 2 bases short and J 2 bases short, with 15 bases between. The CDR3 here is CAWSWGGIWNYGYTF. The CDR3 nucleotides read TGTGCCTGGAGTTGGGGAGGGATTTGGAACTATGGCTACACCTTC.

Worth noting for this clonotype: A junction end diverges from the germline sequence, so it may reflect a read error. The V and J genes are TRBV6-1 and TRBJ1-2; 7 nucleotides align to TRBD1. Germline CDR1 reads MNHNS; CDR2 reads SASEGT. The CDR3 has 13 amino acids. The CDR3 bases are TGTGCCAGCAGGGAAGCCGACAGGGATGGCTACACCTTC. This translates into CASREADRDGYTF.

In this sample, this clonotype turned up a few times. The chain links TRBV6-2 or TRBV6-3 to TRBJ2-3; 9 nucleotides line up with TRBD2. Losses at the gene ends were 6 bases for V and 6 bases for J; bases not matched to a gene: 7. Per germline, CDR1 MNHEY and CDR2 SVGEGT. The CDR3 has 14 residues. CDR3 DNA sequence: TGTGCCAGCAGGCCTAGCGGGATAGCCGATACGCAGTATTTT. Its protein product is CASRPSGIADTQYF.

In its sample, this clonotype was seen a few times. The chain is built from TRBV11-2 and TRBJ2-1; D is ambiguous. This CDR3 spans 15 amino acids. Germline lookup yields CDR1 SGHAT and CDR2 FQNNGV. V was cut by 1 base and J by 7 bases, with 14 bases left in between. The DNA for the CDR3 is TGTGCCAGCAGCTTAGGGGCGGATCTAAGGAATGAGCAGTTCTTC. It translates to CASSLGADLRNEQFF.

The gene calls are TRBV14 and TRBJ1-2, with no clear D. With 1 base removed from V and 7 bases from J, the gap between germline ends came to 7 bases. This CDR3 has 12 residues. CDR1 and CDR2 from the germline V gene are SGHDN and FVKESK. The CDR3 DNA is TGTGCCAGCAGCCAAGTGCATGGTGGCTACACCTTC. Translating gives CASSQVHGGYTF.

The CDR3 DNA sequence: TGTGCCAGCAGGGGGACAGGGGTCTCCTACGAGCAGTACGTC. It translates to CASRGTGVSYEQYV. The chain recombines TRBV6-2 or TRBV6-3 with TRBJ2-7, with TRBD1 identical over 10 bases. CDR1 is MNHEY and CDR2 is SVGEGT in the germline V gene. The CDR3 is made up of 14 amino acids. The V and J ends lost 6 bases and 0 bases, in that order; junction bases with no gene match: 2.

The V gene is TRBV28, the J gene TRBJ1-2, with 7 bases lining up with TRBD1. The CDR3 spans 13 residues. CDR1 is MDHEN and CDR2 is SYDVKM in the germline V gene. V shed 6 bases, J shed 2 bases, and the junction held 3 bases outside the gene matches. CDR3 DNA sequence: TGTGCCAGCAGACAGGGGTCCAACTATGGCTACACCTTC. This gives the protein CASRQGSNYGYTF.

This clonotype was observed a handful of times. The chain recombines TRBV6-2 or TRBV6-3 with TRBJ1-5; possible D gene TRBD1, 5 bases. Germline V gene data show CDR1 as MNHEY and CDR2 as SVGEGT. The CDR3 is 17 amino acids. V was pared by 0 bases and J by 0 bases, with 12 bases between. CDR3 bases: TGTGCCAGCAGTTACTCGACGTCAGGGAGTAGCAATCAGCCCCAGCATTTT. Encoded protein: CASSYSTSGSSNQPQHF.

The rearrangement uses TRBV7-9 and TRBJ2-2; 12 nucleotides line up with TRBD2. V was pared by 2 bases and J by 6 bases, with 10 bases of the junction left unmatched. CDR3 size: 18 residues. CDR1 and CDR2 from the germline V gene are SEHNR and FQNEAQ (reference sequence). The CDR3 loop reads CASSLHGLAGYVPGELFF. As DNA, the CDR3 is TGTGCCAGCAGCTTACACGGACTAGCGGGATATGTTCCCGGGGAGCTGTTTTTT.

This chain connects TRBV2 to TRBJ2-7; D ambiguous. The CDR3 extends over 11 amino acids. The germline CDR1 and CDR2 sequences are SNHLY and FYNNEI. Trimming left V 4 bases short and J 11 bases short, with 12 bases between. This CDR3 is CASSVAPPEYF. The DNA for the CDR3 is TGTGCCAGCAGTGTCGCCCCACCAGAGTACTTC.

This clonotype has just a few counts. The J gene is TRBJ2-5, the V gene TRBV19; 11 bases line up with TRBD2. The CDR3 totals 16 residues. V trimming: 1 base; J trimming: 3 bases; junction bases outside the gene matches: 4. Germline V CDR1 and CDR2: LNHDA, SQIVND (reference sequence). The CDR3 is CASSIGLAGGKETQYF. DNA of the CDR3: TGTGCCAGTAGTATAGGTCTAGCGGGAGGAAAAGAGACCCAGTACTTC.

This clonotype has more than one count but fewer than ten. CDR3 in DNA: TGTGCCAGCAGCTTAGCGCGGCAGACAAATTCACCCCTCCACTTT. Its protein is CASSLARQTNSPLHF. The rearrangement links TRBV7-2 to TRBJ1-6; D not resolved. Germline loops: CDR1 SGHTA, CDR2 FQGNSA. The CDR3 loop spans 15 amino acids. The germline V and J ends were trimmed by 0 bases and 7 bases, with 10 bases remaining between them.

The gene calls are TRBV4-3 and TRBJ2-1; 8 bases agree with TRBD2. Germline V lookup: CDR1 LGHNA, CDR2 YSLEER. V dropped 0 bases and J dropped 2; count of bases not matched to a gene: 6. This CDR3 spans 17 amino acids. The CDR3: CASSQDPAGATYNEQFF. In nucleotides, the CDR3 is TGCGCCAGCAGCCAAGATCCAGCGGGGGCCACCTACAATGAGCAGTTCTTC.

The V gene is TRBV5-6, the J gene TRBJ2-7, with D unclear. The CDR3 runs to 14 residues. Germline V gene lookup returns CDR1 SGHDT and CDR2 YYEEEE. The V and J ends lost 1 base and 3 bases respectively, with 11 bases between them. CDR3 protein: CASSLPGTDYEQYF. CDR3 in DNA: TGTGCCAGCAGCTTGCCCGGCACTGACTACGAGCAGTACTTC.

The J gene is TRBJ2-5, the V gene TRBV9; 13 positions agree with TRBD2. Germline CDR1 and CDR2: SGDLS and YYNGEE. The CDR3 contains 15 residues. Unmatched junction bases numbered 5, after V lost 4 bases and J lost 5 bases. CDR3 residues: CASSSGLAGFETQYF. The DNA for the CDR3 is TGTGCCAGCAGCTCGGGACTAGCGGGGTTCGAGACCCAGTACTTC.

This clonotype has only one observation. V is TRBV2 and J is TRBJ2-3; either TRBD1 or TRBD2 may fit D (5 bases each). Germline-derived CDR1 and CDR2 are SNHLY and FYNNEI. Trimming pared 8 bases from V and 4 bases from J, leaving 19 bases between. This CDR3 spans 15 amino acids. The CDR3 loop reads CASARDQAVADTQYF. CDR3 nucleotide sequence: TGTGCCAGCGCCCGGGACCAAGCGGTCGCAGATACGCAGTATTTT.

This clonotype is large (0.1 to 1%) within its sample. This chain uses TRBV7-2 with TRBJ1-2; TRBD1 aligns across 7 bases. V was pared by 5 bases and J by 6 bases, with 9 bases of the junction left unmatched. Germline assignment: CDR1 SGHTA and CDR2 FQGNSA. There are 14 residues in the CDR3. This CDR3 is CASSPRQGIDGYTF. The DNA for the CDR3 is TGTGCCAGCAGCCCGAGACAGGGAATCGATGGCTACACCTTC.

A note on this clonotype: An end of the junction does not agree with germline; a read error may underlie this. The chain is built from TRBV4-3 and TRBJ1-3; possible D gene TRBD1, 6 bases. This CDR3 is built from 16 residues. Germline V gene data show CDR1 as LGHNA and CDR2 as YSLEER. CDR3 nucleotide sequence: TGCACCAGCAGCCAAGGGGGGAGCTCCTCTGGAAACACCATATATTTT. Encoded protein: CTSSQGGSSSGNTIYF.

This sequence joins TRBV18 and TRBJ2-1; 9 nucleotides line up with TRBD2. This CDR3 contains 15 residues. The junction had 13 bases not matched to a gene; V was cut back by 6 bases and J by 10 bases. The V gene's germline CDR1 is KGHSH and CDR2 LQKENI. The CDR3 reads CASSPRALAGPEQFF. The CDR3 DNA reads TGTGCCAGCTCCCCCAGAGCCCTAGCGGGACCCGAGCAGTTCTTC.

This chain uses TRBV7-6 with TRBJ2-1; TRBD1 is a possible D gene (6 bases). Germline V gives CDR1 SGHVS, CDR2 FNYEAQ. There are 15 residues in the CDR3. Trimming shortened V by 1 base and J by 6 bases, and 13 bases separated the two germline ends. CDR3 in DNA: TGTGCCAGCAGCTTAGGGTCGCTAGGGGGCAATGAGCAGTTCTTC. Translating gives CASSLGSLGGNEQFF.

This chain uses TRBV6-6 with TRBJ1-1; 7 positions agree with TRBD1. CDR3 length: 12 amino acids. V trimming: 4 bases; J trimming: 10 bases; junction bases outside the gene matches: 6. The germline CDR1 and CDR2 sequences are MNHNY and SVGAGI (reference sequence). This chain's CDR3 is CASSSANRGAFF. Here the CDR3 DNA reads TGTGCCAGCAGTTCCGCGAACAGGGGAGCTTTCTTT.

On this clonotype itself: One junction end does not reproduce the germline sequence, and a read error may be involved. The V gene is TRBV7-7, the J gene TRBJ2-2, with 14 bases that match TRBD2. Germline values: CDR1 SSHAT, CDR2 FNYEAQ (reference sequence). CDR3 length: 19 residues. CDR3 bases: TGTGCTAGCAGCCATTACCCGGGACTAGCGGGAGCGAACGCCGGGGAGCTGTTTTTT. Amino acids: CASSHYPGLAGANAGELFF.

This clonotype occurred a few times. The chain is built from TRBV7-6 and TRBJ2-1; 8 bases are shared with TRBD2. V shed 6 bases, J shed 9 bases, and the junction held 10 bases outside the gene matches. Germline V gene data show CDR1 as SGHVS and CDR2 as FNYEAQ. This CDR3 region has 14 residues. CDR3 DNA sequence: TGTGCCAGCAGTAGGATGGCGGGAGGTTCTGAGCAGTTCTTC. Its protein product is CASSRMAGGSEQFF. Full variable domain (missing parts from reference TRBV7-6 and TRBJ2-1): GAGVSQSPRYKVTKRGQDVALRCDPISGHVSLYWYRQALGQGPEFLTYFNYEAQQDKSGLPNDRFSAERPEGSISTLTIQRTEQRDSAMYRCASSRMAGGSEQFFGPGTRLTVL.

This clonotype has a handful of counts. The chain employs TRBV4-1 and TRBJ2-7; 8 nucleotides align to TRBD2. Per germline, CDR1 MGHRA and CDR2 YSYEKL. CDR3 length: 15 residues. V was pared by 3 bases and J by 2 bases, with 6 bases of the junction left unmatched. Here the CDR3 DNA reads TGCGCCAGCAGCCACCCCGGCGGGAGGACCTACGAGCAGTACTTC. It encodes CASSHPGGRTYEQYF.